The 16 T cell receptor beta chains listed next were all sequenced from one sample in a study of coeliac disease. These receptors lack a known antigen. Notes on the study in general: Lower clonality than controls marked TRB and TRG repertoires from active celiac intraepithelial and lamina propria samples.

Generated by immunoSEQ multiplex PCR, the TCRdb table keeps only in-frame clones and is missing some. Among under 5,000 clones listed, about 66% were seen once. Sequencing was carried out using intraepithelial lymphocytes from the gut. The receptors here all came from a woman aged 55-75 years with active celiac disease.

The genes are TRBV5-3 and TRBJ1-1, with 9 bases that match TRBD1. TRBV5-3 carries the ORF label, with uncertain function. The CDR3 spans 11 residues. With V trimmed by 10 bases and J by 8 bases, 6 bases remained unmatched. CDR3 residues: CACTGGVEAFF. As DNA, the CDR3 is TGTGCCTGCACAGGGGGCGTAGAAGCTTTCTTT.

A few counts support this clone. Compared with germline, one end of the junction differs, possibly owing to a read error. This chain joins TRBV7-2 and TRBJ2-1, with D uncertain. Germline assignment: CDR1 SGHTA and CDR2 FQGNSA. The CDR3 has 12 residues. In DNA, the CDR3 is TGTGCCAGCAGCTTTCTTATATGGCCCGTGGTCTTC. The encoded protein is CASSFLIWPVVF. Together with reference TRBV7-2 and TRBJ2-1, the CDR3 gives the full variable domain: GAGVSQSPSNKVTEKGKDVELRCDPISGHTALYWYRQSLGQGLEFLIYFQGNSAPDKSGLPSDRFSAERTGGSVSTLTIQRTQQEDSAVYLCASSFLIWPVVFGPGTRLTVL.

The chain uses TRBV7-2 and TRBJ2-7; maybe TRBD1 (5 bases). The V end was cut by 1 base, the J end by 2 bases, with 9 bases between. Germline assignment: CDR1 SGHTA and CDR2 FQGNSA. CDR3 length: 14 residues. The DNA of the CDR3 is TGTGCCAGCAGCTTAGGACAGAAAGCCTACGAGCAGTACTTC. Its protein is CASSLGQKAYEQYF.

The chain couples TRBV4-1 to TRBJ2-1, with 14 positions matching TRBD2. CDR1 is MGHRA, CDR2 YSYEKL, per germline. The ends lost 1 base at V and 6 bases at J; junction bases unmatched: 8. The CDR3 is made up of 18 amino acids. The CDR3 loop reads CASSQGPGLAGVRNEQFF. CDR3 in DNA: TGCGCCAGCAGCCAAGGTCCGGGACTAGCGGGGGTCCGCAATGAGCAGTTCTTC.

This clone was counted a few times. This chain links TRBV20-1 with TRBJ2-3, with unresolved D. The germline CDR1 and CDR2 sequences are DFQATT and SNEGSKA (reference sequence). The CDR3 consists of 11 residues. The V gene lost 3 bases and the J gene lost 6 bases, with 7 bases spanning the gap. CDR3 loop: CSASGMDTQYF. The CDR3 DNA follows: TGCAGTGCTAGTGGCATGGATACGCAGTATTTT.

The gene calls are TRBV28 and TRBJ1-1, with D tentatively TRBD1 (5 bases). The CDR3 sequence is 14 residues long. The germline V and J ends were trimmed by 2 bases and 6 bases, with 13 bases remaining between them. Germline V gives CDR1 MDHEN, CDR2 SYDVKM. Here the CDR3 reads CASSLGDLRSEAFF. CDR3 bases: TGTGCCAGCAGTTTAGGGGACTTGCGGTCTGAAGCTTTCTTT.

The J gene is TRBJ1-5, the V gene TRBV6-5; D is uncertain. Trimming cost V 2 bases and J 10 bases, with 12 bases left between them. The CDR3 consists of 13 residues. Per the germline V gene, CDR1 is MNHEY and CDR2 is SVGAGI. CDR3 DNA: TGTGCCAGCAGTTACGGATTCCGCGGACCCCAGCATTTT. It translates to CASSYGFRGPQHF.

The J gene is TRBJ1-2, the V gene TRBV30, with D unclear. Germline CDR1 and CDR2: GTSNPN and SVGIG (reference sequence). The germline V and J ends were trimmed by 5 bases and 4 bases, with 11 bases remaining between them. The length of the CDR3 is 12 residues. The CDR3 DNA reads as TGTGCCTGGCTGGAAGCTAGCTATGGCTACACCTTC. It encodes CAWLEASYGYTF.

This clone was found a few times. This chain joins TRBV19 and TRBJ2-7; 8 nucleotides align to TRBD1. Looked up from germline, CDR1 is LNHDA and CDR2 is SQIVND (reference sequence). CDR3 length equals 15 residues. Trimming at V came to 1 base and at J to 2 bases, leaving 4 bases not matched to a gene. The CDR3 bases are TGTGCCAGTAGTATAGGGGGGACAGGAACCTACGAGCAGTACTTC. It specifies CASSIGGTGTYEQYF.

The chain carries TRBV7-2 and TRBJ2-7, with D possibly TRBD2 on 5 matching bases. Trimming left V 8 bases short and J 5 bases short, with 19 bases between. CDR3 size: 14 residues. The germline V gene has CDR1 SGHTA and CDR2 FQGNSA. The CDR3 DNA is TGTGCCAGCTCCTTCGACGAGGGTAGCCACGAGCAGTACTTC. Residues: CASSFDEGSHEQYF.

The chain carries TRBV9 and TRBJ1-3; D perhaps matches TRBD1 (6 bases). The CDR3 has 13 amino acids. Trimming shortened V by 3 bases and J by 9 bases, and 13 bases separated the two germline ends. Germline V gene lookup returns CDR1 SGDLS and CDR2 YYNGEE. This CDR3 is CASSGNREVTIYF. The CDR3 DNA reads TGTGCCAGCAGCGGGAACAGGGAAGTCACCATATATTTT. Full variable domain (outside the CDR3, taken from reference TRBV9 and TRBJ1-3): DSGVTQTPKHLITATGQRVTLRCSPRSGDLSVYWYQQSLDQGLQFLIQYYNGEERAKGNILERFSAQQFPDLHSELNLSSLELGDSALYFCASSGNREVTIYFGEGSWLTVV.

V is TRBV28 and J is TRBJ2-2; 7 bases are shared with TRBD1. This CDR3 is 14 amino acids long. Germline V CDR1 and CDR2: MDHEN, SYDVKM. CDR3 sequence (DNA): TGTGCTTTAGGGGGCAGCCGGAACACCGGGGAGCTGTTTTTT. Its translation is CALGGSRNTGELFF.

The chain recombines TRBV7-9 with TRBJ1-3, with D possibly matching TRBD1 (6 bases). The CDR3 is made up of 17 amino acids. V was shortened by 5 bases and J by 1 base, with 18 bases between the two germline ends. Germline V gene sequence: CDR1 SEHNR, CDR2 FQNEAQ (reference sequence). CDR3 region: CASSRKGDRWSGNTIYF. In DNA, the CDR3 is TGTGCCAGCAGCCGGAAGGGGGACCGGTGGTCTGGAAACACCATATATTTT. The variable domain in full, completed from reference TRBV7-9 and TRBJ1-3, reads DTGVSQNPRHKITKRGQNVTFRCDPISEHNRLYWYRQTLGQGPEFLTYFQNEAQLEKSRLLSDRFSAERPKGSFSTLEIQRTEQGDSAMYLCASSRKGDRWSGNTIYFGEGSWLTVV.

This clone occurred a few times. This sequence joins TRBV2 and TRBJ1-6; 7 nucleotides agree with TRBD1. The CDR3 loop spans 14 amino acids. CDR1 is SNHLY, CDR2 FYNNEI, per germline. Trimming at V came to 3 bases and at J to 9 bases, leaving 5 bases not matched to a gene. The CDR3 DNA reads as TGTGCCAGCAGTGAGGGGACAGAAAGTTCACCCCTCCACTTT. It is translated as CASSEGTESSPLHF.

The V gene is TRBV4-3, the J gene TRBJ1-5; D is unclear. The CDR3 is 14 amino acids. Germline values: CDR1 LGHNA, CDR2 YSLEER. Trimming pared 6 bases from V and 2 bases from J, leaving 11 bases between. The CDR3 is CASSYEEGNQPQHF. CDR3 nucleotide sequence: TGCGCCAGCAGTTATGAGGAGGGCAATCAGCCCCAGCATTTT.

CDR3 in amino acids: CASSGGSSSADTQYF. CDR3 DNA: TGTGCCAGCAGCGGGGGGAGTAGTAGTGCAGATACGCAGTATTTT. The V call is TRBV7-2, the J call TRBJ2-3; the D gene is possibly TRBD2 (6 bases). This CDR3 is built from 15 residues. Germline assignment: CDR1 SGHTA and CDR2 FQGNSA. Deletions cut 5 bases from V and 4 bases from J, with 16 bases between.